The entry below describes one T cell receptor (beta chain). The sample comes from a study of blood T cell repertoires in COVID-19. Overall study context: Donors in the United States, Italy and Spain gave samples during acute or convalescent COVID-19. PBMCs, B-cell-depleted T cells, or T cells were the source of the cDNA or gDNA that made up the material.

In the study's own analysis: Estimates of nucleated cell counts were drawn from the amplification of reference gene primers. Measured with immunoSEQ multiplex PCR; TCRdb has only the in-frame clones, and not every one. The V and J calls and clone size come from that table; D and trimming were worked out from the DNA. Of some 74,000 clones in the sample, approximately 80% were seen once. Trimming cost V 3 bases and J 4 bases, with 19 bases left between them. This CDR3 has 16 residues. Germline V gene data show CDR1 as SGDLS and CDR2 as YYNGEE. The TCR comes from a man older than 75 with acute or convalescent COVID-19. The sequencing input was peripheral blood. The chain uses TRBV9 and TRBJ1-1, with D possibly matching TRBD1 (6 bases). In DNA, the CDR3 is TGTGCCAGCAGCGGCCGCGGGGGGCTTGTGAGCACTGAAGCTTTCTTT. This encodes CASSGRGGLVSTEAFF.